This T cell receptor (beta chain) was obtained from a study of blood T cell repertoires in COVID-19. The V end was cut by 7 bases, the J end by 7 bases, with 20 bases between. Germline V gives CDR1 MDHEN, CDR2 SYDVKM. The CDR3 is 15 residues long. Clones were read by immunoSEQ multiplex PCR, and TCRdb kept only the in-frame ones, dropping some. The profile covers about 35,000 clones, with almost 90% appearing a single time and around 6.6% taken by the ten largest. The source material was peripheral blood. The chain links TRBV28 to TRBJ2-1, with D possibly being TRBD2 (6 bases). This receptor was taken from a human donor in a cohort sampled during active COVID-19. The CDR3: CASKGRDEPSNEQFF. In DNA, the CDR3 is TGTGCCAGCAAAGGGCGGGACGAACCTTCGAATGAGCAGTTCTTC.